This T cell receptor (beta chain) was found in a study of T cells in Graves' hyperthyroidism and ophthalmopathy. Study conclusions and caveats: The model identified upcoming ophthalmopathy a median approximately six months ahead of onset. Blood samples included most of the expanded thyroid clonotypes exceeding 0.001.

This clonotype was seen at least ten times. The antigen remains undetermined. The germline V and J ends were trimmed by 4 bases and 0 bases, with 10 bases remaining between them. Germline CDR1 SGHTA, CDR2 FQGNSA. The CDR3 totals 14 residues. Amplified TCR beta CDR3 regions came from RNA transcripts. Primed by the HTBI set, a first-round RT-PCR was run on the TCR CDR3. TCRdb called the multiplex PCR reads again in MiXCR, with one record for every CDR3 protein. The table includes around 520,000 distinct CDR3 sequences, 14% detected once. Not enrolled were patients with uncontrolled infection, other autoimmune disease, pregnancy or lactation.

Input material: blood. The genes are TRBV7-2 and TRBJ2-7, with a possible D match to TRBD2 (6 bases). The sequence came from a woman aged 40 to 50 with Graves' hyperthyroidism. CDR3 nucleotide sequence: TGTGCCAGCAGCTGGGACGGGGGCTCCTACGAGCAGTACTTC. Protein product: CASSWDGGSYEQYF.